Listed here are 26 T cell receptor beta chains from one sample, sequenced in a study of blood T cell repertoires in COVID-19. Libraries were prepared by immunoSEQ multiplex PCR; TCRdb keeps only in-frame clonotypes and omits some of them. The sample contains 300,000 to 400,000 clones, 70% to 90% of which appear only once. Sequenced: peripheral blood. The receptors shown here come from a woman aged 50 to 60 with active or convalescent COVID-19.

The chain joins TRBV19 to TRBJ1-3, with TRBD1 identical over 8 bases. The CDR3 extends over 16 amino acids. V trimming: 6 bases; J trimming: 0 bases; junction bases outside the gene matches: 7. The germline CDR1 and CDR2 sequences are LNHDA and SQIVND (reference sequence). The CDR3 here is CASRQGQVLSGNTIYF. CDR3 nucleotide sequence: TGTGCCAGTAGACAGGGACAGGTCCTCTCTGGAAACACCATATATTTT. Combining the CDR3 with reference TRBV19 and TRBJ1-3 gives the whole variable domain DGGITQSPKYLFRKEGQNVTLSCEQNLNHDAMYWYRQDPGQGLRLIYYSQIVNDFQKGDIAEGYSVSREKKESFPLTVTSAQKNPTAFYLCASRQGQVLSGNTIYFGEGSWLTVV.

The gene calls are TRBV30 and TRBJ1-5, with D perhaps matching TRBD1 (5 bases). Deletions cut 0 bases from V and 4 bases from J, with 13 bases between. This CDR3 is built from 15 residues. Germline CDR1 GTSNPN, CDR2 SVGIG (reference sequence). CDR3 region: CAWSVPGTGNQPQHF. CDR3 in DNA: TGTGCCTGGAGTGTACCGGGGACTGGGAATCAGCCCCAGCATTTT.

The V and J genes are TRBV5-6 and TRBJ2-3, with 8 bases identical to TRBD1. The CDR3 contains 15 residues. CDR1 is SGHDT and CDR2 is YYEEEE in the germline V gene. Germline trimming cut 1 base from V and 4 bases from J; bases unmatched to any gene: 5. This CDR3 is CASSLWTGYSDTQYF. CDR3 sequence (DNA): TGTGCCAGCAGCTTGTGGACAGGGTATTCAGATACGCAGTATTTT.

V and J are TRBV27 and TRBJ1-2; D is unresolved. The V gene's germline CDR1 is MNHEY and CDR2 SMNVEV (reference sequence). This CDR3 spans 15 amino acids. Deletions cut 0 bases from V and 7 bases from J, with 15 bases between. This CDR3 is CASSLSISGLGGYTF. The CDR3 DNA reads TGTGCCAGCAGTTTATCGATATCGGGGTTAGGTGGCTACACCTTC.

The V and J genes are TRBV18 and TRBJ2-7, with 7 nucleotides matching TRBD1. The J segment lost 0 bases and the V segment lost 5 bases, leaving 4 bases of the junction unmatched. Looked up from germline, CDR1 is KGHSH and CDR2 is LQKENI. The CDR3 runs to 14 residues. Written as DNA, the CDR3 is TGTGCCAGCTCAACGGACAGGAGCTCCTACGAGCAGTACTTC. It encodes CASSTDRSSYEQYF.

V gene TRBV11-2 combines with J gene TRBJ2-7, with TRBD2 matching 7 bases. The CDR3 loop spans 15 amino acids. Germline CDR1 and CDR2: SGHAT and FQNNGV. V lost 1 base to trimming and J lost 5 bases; unmatched junction nucleotides: 8. This chain's CDR3 is CASSLAETSTHEQYF. The CDR3 DNA reads as TGTGCCAGCAGCTTAGCAGAGACTAGCACACACGAGCAGTACTTC.

The chain has TRBV5-1 and TRBJ2-2; 12 nucleotides align to TRBD2. The germline V gene has CDR1 SGHRS and CDR2 YFSETQ. This CDR3 is built from 16 residues. Trimming at V came to 4 bases and at J to 7 bases, leaving 8 bases not matched to a gene. The chain's CDR3 is CASSLGLAGIYGELFF. Written as DNA, the CDR3 is TGCGCCAGCAGCCTCGGACTAGCGGGGATATACGGGGAGCTGTTTTTT.

J is TRBJ1-4 and V is TRBV15; possibly TRBD1 for D (5 bases). This CDR3 has 14 amino acids. V gave up 0 bases and J gave up 13 bases, with 15 bases separating them. Germline V lookup: CDR1 LNHNV, CDR2 YYDKDF (reference sequence). CDR3 coding DNA: TGTGCCACCAGCAGAGATCTTTCGACAACAGGACTGTTTTTT. Protein: CATSRDLSTTGLFF.

This chain links TRBV5-4 with TRBJ1-6; D is ambiguous. The CDR3 extends over 16 amino acids. Germline V gene sequence: CDR1 SGHNT, CDR2 YYREEE (reference sequence). Trimming removed 0 bases at V and 5 bases at J, with 12 bases between. CDR3 coding DNA: TGTGCCAGCAGCTTGGACAGAAGGATCGATAATTCACCCCTCCACTTT. It is translated as CASSLDRRIDNSPLHF.

The rearrangement uses TRBV9 and TRBJ1-1; 8 bases align to TRBD1. This CDR3 has 13 residues. Germline V gives CDR1 SGDLS, CDR2 YYNGEE. The ends lost 3 bases at V and 3 bases at J; junction bases unmatched: 1. The chain's CDR3 is CASSGTGYTEAFF. DNA of the CDR3: TGTGCCAGCAGCGGGACAGGGTACACTGAAGCTTTCTTT.

The rearrangement joins TRBV19 to TRBJ1-1; no definite D call. Trimming removed 3 bases from V and 6 bases from J, with 14 bases in between. The CDR3 sequence is 14 residues long. In germline, CDR1 is LNHDA, CDR2 SQIVND (reference sequence). The CDR3 bases are TGTGCCAGTAGTATTAGGTCGGAGAGGGCTGAAGCTTTCTTT. Residues: CASSIRSERAEAFF.

In DNA, the CDR3 is TGCGCCAGCAGCTTTGCAGGGGGCGGAAACGGGGAGCTGTTTTTT. Amino acids: CASSFAGGGNGELFF. V is TRBV5-1 and J is TRBJ2-2, with 8 bases matching TRBD1. The CDR3 runs 15 residues. Germline CDR1 and CDR2: SGHRS and YFSETQ. V lost 2 bases to trimming and J lost 7 bases; unmatched junction nucleotides: 7. The full variable domain, completed using reference TRBV5-1 and TRBJ2-2, is KAGVTQTPRYLIKTRGQQVTLSCSPISGHRSVSWYQQTPGQGLQFLFEYFSETQRNKGNFPGRFSGRQFSNSRSEMNVSTLELGDSALYLCASSFAGGGNGELFFGEGSRLTVL.

The chain is built from TRBV4-1 and TRBJ1-4, with D unclear. The CDR3 sequence is 13 residues long. V lost 5 bases and J lost 8, with 12 bases in between. Germline assignment: CDR1 MGHRA and CDR2 YSYEKL. The CDR3, as DNA: TGCGCCAGCAGCTTCGAGCCGGGAGAAAAACTGTTTTTT. As protein: CASSFEPGEKLFF.

The chain is built from TRBV11-2 and TRBJ2-3, with D possibly matching TRBD2 (5 bases). The CDR3 is made up of 11 amino acids. Germline loops: CDR1 SGHAT, CDR2 FQNNGV. V was shortened by 5 bases and J by 5 bases, with 5 bases between the two germline ends. CDR3: CASSGGDTQYF. Written as DNA, the CDR3 is TGTGCCAGCAGCGGAGGAGATACGCAGTATTTT.

This sequence joins TRBV10-3 and TRBJ1-1; TRBD1 might be the D (5 bases). Trimming stripped 8 bases from V and 1 base from J, with 11 bases between. There are 13 residues in the CDR3. CDR1 is ENHRY, CDR2 SYGVKD, per germline. DNA for the CDR3: TGTGCCATCGGGGGGTCAGAGAACACTGAAGCTTTCTTT. This translates into CAIGGSENTEAFF.

The CDR3 loop reads CAIRVSGSSYNEQFF. CDR3 DNA: TGTGCCATCAGGGTTAGCGGGAGCTCCTACAATGAGCAGTTCTTC. The chain has TRBV10-3 and TRBJ2-1; TRBD2 aligns across 9 bases. Losses at the gene ends were 6 bases for V and 0 bases for J; bases not matched to a gene: 3. This CDR3 region has 15 residues. Germline CDR1 and CDR2: ENHRY and SYGVKD.

The chain joins TRBV10-3 to TRBJ1-2; perhaps TRBD1 as D (5 bases). Trimming took off 6 bases at V and 4 bases at J, with 15 bases between the two ends. Per the germline V gene, CDR1 is ENHRY and CDR2 is SYGVKD. The CDR3 has 14 residues. This chain's CDR3 is CAISLGVGGYGYTF. CDR3 sequence (DNA): TGTGCCATCAGCCTAGGGGTTGGTGGCTATGGCTACACCTTC.

A single count supports this clone. V gene TRBV11-2 combines with J gene TRBJ2-1; TRBD2 aligns across 7 bases. V gave up 4 bases and J gave up 8 bases; unmatched junction bases: 14. The germline V gene has CDR1 SGHAT and CDR2 FQNNGV. The CDR3 length is 16 residues. The CDR3 sequence: CASSSPWRGLQDEQFF. Here the CDR3 DNA reads TGTGCCAGCAGCTCTCCATGGCGGGGACTACAGGATGAGCAGTTCTTC.

The genes are TRBV6-5 and TRBJ2-6; D might be TRBD1 (6 bases). The CDR3 consists of 14 residues. The V end was cut by 6 bases, the J end by 4 bases, with 10 bases between. Germline V CDR1 and CDR2: MNHEY, SVGAGI. The CDR3 region is CASSPGTGANVLTF. CDR3 coding DNA: TGTGCCAGCAGCCCAGGGACAGGGGCCAACGTCCTGACTTTC.

The chain employs TRBV9 and TRBJ2-2, with a weak D call TRBD2 (5 bases). Trimming removed 0 bases at V and 7 bases at J, with 13 bases between. CDR1 is SGDLS, CDR2 YYNGEE, per germline. There are 15 residues in the CDR3. CDR3 in DNA: TGTGCCAGCAGCGTAGCTGGGGAGCAGGACGGGGAGCTGTTTTTT. Its protein is CASSVAGEQDGELFF. Variable domain in full (rest from reference TRBV9 and TRBJ2-2): DSGVTQTPKHLITATGQRVTLRCSPRSGDLSVYWYQQSLDQGLQFLIQYYNGEERAKGNILERFSAQQFPDLHSELNLSSLELGDSALYFCASSVAGEQDGELFFGEGSRLTVL.

The gene calls are TRBV11-2 and TRBJ1-4; TRBD1 is a possible D gene (6 bases). The length of the CDR3 is 19 residues. The V end lost 4 bases, the J end lost 0 bases, and 21 bases lay between the germline ends. Germline V gene lookup returns CDR1 SGHAT and CDR2 FQNNGV. The CDR3, as DNA: TGTGCCAGCAGCTCCACGGGACAACCCATACTTGCAACTAATGAAAAACTGTTTTTT. Encoded protein: CASSSTGQPILATNEKLFF.

The chain employs TRBV7-8 and TRBJ2-5; TRBD2 matches 7 bases. There are 17 residues in the CDR3. CDR1 SGHVS and CDR2 FQNEAQ come from the germline V gene. V shed 5 bases and J 6 bases; nucleotides not matched to a gene: 18. The CDR3 nucleotides are TGTGCCAGCAGCCACCCTTTAGTGGCGGGAGACGGAAAGACCCAGTACTTC. Amino acid sequence: CASSHPLVAGDGKTQYF. The variable domain in full, with the rest retrieved from reference TRBV7-8 and TRBJ2-5, is GAGVSQSPRYKVAKRGQDVALRCDPISGHVSLFWYQQALGQGPEFLTYFQNEAQLDKSGLPSDRFFAERPEGSVSTLKIQRTQQEDSAVYLCASSHPLVAGDGKTQYFGPGTRLLVL.

The chain employs TRBV20-1 and TRBJ2-3; 7 nucleotides match TRBD2. V lost 3 bases, J lost 0 bases, and 9 bases stayed unmatched. The CDR3 length is 16 residues. The germline gives CDR1 DFQATT, CDR2 SNEGSKA (reference sequence). The CDR3 loop reads CSASRLADTSTDTQYF. As DNA, the CDR3 is TGCAGTGCTAGTCGGCTAGCGGATACTAGCACAGATACGCAGTATTTT.

The V and J genes are TRBV30 and TRBJ2-2; 11 positions match TRBD1. The V gene's germline CDR1 is GTSNPN and CDR2 SVGIG (reference sequence). The CDR3 covers 17 residues. V lost 0 bases and J lost 8; bases outside the gene matches: 11. The CDR3 loop is CAWSVTRDRGYVGELFF. Here the CDR3 DNA reads TGTGCCTGGAGTGTCACCCGGGACAGGGGGTATGTGGGGGAGCTGTTTTTT.

The chain is built from TRBV4-3 and TRBJ1-3; 11 positions match TRBD1. Germline V gene data show CDR1 as LGHNA and CDR2 as YSLEER. J gave up 0 bases and V 4 bases, and 8 bases lay outside the gene matches. The CDR3 sequence is 18 residues long. The CDR3: CASSPNSGTGGSGNTIYF. In nucleotides, the CDR3 is TGCGCCAGCAGCCCTAATTCCGGGACAGGGGGCTCTGGAAACACCATATATTTT.

The J gene is TRBJ2-3, the V gene TRBV11-3; 10 nucleotides agree with TRBD2. The CDR3 totals 16 residues. V was pared by 4 bases and J by 2 bases, with 6 bases of the junction left unmatched. Germline V gene data show CDR1 as SGHNT and CDR2 as YENEEA. The CDR3 loop reads CASSSLAGDNTDTQYF. CDR3 nucleotide sequence: TGTGCCAGCAGCTCCCTAGCGGGGGACAACACAGATACGCAGTATTTT. Filled out from reference TRBV11-3 and TRBJ2-3, the complete variable domain reads EAGVVQSPRYKIIEKKQPVAFWCNPISGHNTLYWYLQNLGQGPELLIRYENEEAVDDSQLPKDRFSAERLKGVDSTLKIQPAELGDSAVYLCASSSLAGDNTDTQYFGPGTRLTVL.